The 17 T cell receptor beta chains given below trace back to one sample, sequenced in a study of blood T cell repertoires in COVID-19. Libraries were prepared by immunoSEQ multiplex PCR; TCRdb keeps only in-frame clonotypes and omits some of them. The sample records 250,000 or so clones, 88% being singletons. The sequenced sample consisted of peripheral blood. The receptors were sampled from a woman aged 40 to 49 who had recovered from COVID-19.

Only a few counts were recorded for this clone. This rearrangement joins TRBV6-2 or TRBV6-3 to TRBJ2-7; a possible D gene is TRBD1 (6 bases). V gave up 2 bases and J gave up 3 bases, with 8 bases separating them. Germline V gene sequence: CDR1 MNHEY, CDR2 SVGEGT. The CDR3 is made up of 13 amino acids. The CDR3 region is CASSYGGSYEQYV. CDR3 nucleotide sequence: TGTGCCAGCAGTTACGGGGGCAGCTACGAGCAGTACGTC.

The chain uses TRBV10-3 and TRBJ2-2; TRBD2 matches at 11 bases. The V gene's germline CDR1 is ENHRY and CDR2 SYGVKD. This CDR3 region has 15 residues. Trimming removed 6 bases from V and 1 base from J; junction bases left unmatched: 1. The DNA of the CDR3 is TGTGCCATCAGGGGGACTAGCGGGAACACCGGGGAGCTGTTTTTT. It yields the protein CAIRGTSGNTGELFF.

This rearrangement joins TRBV3-1 (or the pseudogene TRBV3-2) to TRBJ1-2, with 10 bases lining up with TRBD1. This CDR3 has 21 amino acids. CDR1 and CDR2 (germline): LGHDT, YNNKEL (reference sequence). With 1 base clipped from V and 4 bases from J, the junction kept 21 bases outside the gene matches. The CDR3 bases are TGTGCCAGCAGCCAAGCCCTCGCCGCCGGGGACAGGGGAGGGGTTGGCTATGGCTACACCTTC. Translated: CASSQALAAGDRGGVGYGYTF.

This sequence joins TRBV5-1 and TRBJ2-5; weak D call: TRBD1 (6 bases). This CDR3 has 14 amino acids. V was trimmed by 2 bases and J by 2 bases, leaving 10 bases between them. Germline CDR1 SGHRS, CDR2 YFSETQ. The CDR3 sequence: CASSFRGPQETQYF. The CDR3 DNA reads TGCGCCAGCAGCTTCAGGGGCCCGCAAGAGACCCAGTACTTC.

The CDR3 protein is CASSITSGRALYNEQFF. The CDR3 region has the DNA TGTGCCAGTAGTATCACTAGCGGGAGGGCCCTATACAATGAGCAGTTCTTC. The chain employs TRBV19 and TRBJ2-1; 13 positions match TRBD2. Trimming at V came to 3 bases and at J to 4 bases, leaving 6 bases not matched to a gene. The V gene's germline CDR1 is LNHDA and CDR2 SQIVND (reference sequence). The CDR3 length is 17 residues.

In this sample, this clone turned up a few times. The chain joins TRBV7-9 to TRBJ2-4, with D maybe TRBD2 (7 bases). The V end was cut by 4 bases, the J end by 0 bases, with 13 bases between. This CDR3 has 16 amino acids. Germline V gene lookup returns CDR1 SEHNR and CDR2 FQNEAQ (reference sequence). The CDR3, as DNA: TGTGCCAGCAGCTCCTGGGGGGGCCTAGCCAAAAACATTCAGTACTTC. It specifies CASSSWGGLAKNIQYF.

The rearrangement joins TRBV18 to TRBJ1-2; D might be TRBD1 (6 bases). CDR1 and CDR2 (germline): KGHSH, LQKENI. The CDR3 runs 16 residues. The germline V and J ends were trimmed by 3 bases and 0 bases, with 14 bases remaining between them. The CDR3 sequence: CASSPRGRKANYGYTF. CDR3 nucleotides: TGTGCCAGCTCACCCAGGGGACGCAAAGCTAACTATGGCTACACCTTC.

The rearrangement joins TRBV11-3 to TRBJ1-4; maybe TRBD1 (5 bases). Germline values: CDR1 SGHNT, CDR2 YENEEA. CDR3 length: 13 amino acids. Trimming shortened V by 0 bases and J by 10 bases, and 9 bases separated the two germline ends. CDR3 DNA: TGTGCCAGCAGCTTAGAGGGACTCGGAAAACTGTTTTTT. Amino acids: CASSLEGLGKLFF.

The sample holds a few counts of this clone. The chain carries TRBV29-1 and TRBJ1-3; no reliable D call. Germline loops: CDR1 SQVTM, CDR2 ANQGSEA. CDR3 length: 12 amino acids. Trimming removed 5 bases from V and 2 bases from J, with 7 bases in between. The CDR3, as DNA: TGCAGCGTTCCTGGGCCTGGAAACACCATATATTTT. This gives the protein CSVPGPGNTIYF.

CDR3 bases: TGTGCCATCAGTGATGGGGCAGAAGGTTCACCCCTCCACTTT. Protein sequence: CAISDGAEGSPLHF. The V gene is TRBV10-3, the J gene TRBJ1-6, with D possibly being TRBD1 (5 bases). V gave up 3 bases and J gave up 9 bases, with 12 bases separating them. The CDR3 loop spans 14 amino acids. Germline V CDR1 and CDR2: ENHRY, SYGVKD.

The CDR3 protein is CASSQDANPGNTIYF. In nucleotides, the CDR3 is TGCGCCAGCAGCCAAGACGCGAACCCTGGAAACACCATATATTTT. The chain links TRBV4-3 to TRBJ1-3; D unclear. The CDR3 has 15 residues. V was shortened by 0 bases and J by 2 bases, with 8 bases between the two germline ends. Germline V gene sequence: CDR1 LGHNA, CDR2 YSLEER.

The gene calls are TRBV9 and TRBJ2-7; 9 nucleotides align to TRBD2. The CDR3 has 16 amino acids. Germline V CDR1 and CDR2: SGDLS, YYNGEE. With V trimmed by 0 bases and J by 4 bases, 8 bases remained unmatched. In nucleotides, the CDR3 is TGTGCCAGCAGCGTAGGGCGGGGGGGACAAAGGTACGAGCAGTACTTC. Amino acids: CASSVGRGGQRYEQYF.

The chain has TRBV9 and TRBJ2-7; D might be TRBD2 (6 bases). The germline V gene encodes CDR1 SGDLS and CDR2 YYNGEE. The V end lost 5 bases, the J end lost 8 bases, and 20 bases lay between the germline ends. The CDR3 runs to 14 residues. Written as DNA, the CDR3 is TGTGCCAGCAGGGAGGGGAGCCCCACCTTGCAGCAGTACTTC. This translates into CASREGSPTLQQYF.

This rearrangement joins TRBV7-2 to TRBJ2-1; 9 bases match TRBD2. The ends lost 5 bases at V and 4 bases at J; junction bases unmatched: 6. Germline V gene data show CDR1 as SGHTA and CDR2 as FQGNSA. The CDR3 is 15 amino acids. The CDR3 loop is CASSPGLAGYNEQFF. DNA of the CDR3: TGTGCCAGCAGCCCGGGGCTAGCGGGGTACAATGAGCAGTTCTTC. The complete variable domain, with remaining parts taken from reference TRBV7-2 and TRBJ2-1, reads GAGVSQSPSNKVTEKGKDVELRCDPISGHTALYWYRQSLGQGLEFLIYFQGNSAPDKSGLPSDRFSAERTGGSVSTLTIQRTQQEDSAVYLCASSPGLAGYNEQFFGPGTRLTVL.

This clone was seen a handful of times. CDR3 DNA sequence: TGCGCCAGCAGCCTCCAGGGGGGAGAGGGGGCCTACGAGCAGTACTTC. Translating it yields CASSLQGGEGAYEQYF. The chain is built from TRBV4-3 and TRBJ2-7, with a possible D match to TRBD1 (7 bases). CDR3 length: 16 residues. The germline gives CDR1 LGHNA, CDR2 YSLEER. V shed 4 bases and J shed 2 bases, with 18 bases lying between them.

The chain couples TRBV9 to TRBJ2-1; the match to TRBD2 covers 11 bases. The V gene's germline CDR1 is SGDLS and CDR2 YYNGEE. V lost 4 bases and J lost 7; bases outside the gene matches: 7. The CDR3 has 15 residues. CDR3 coding DNA: TGTGCCAGCAGCCCGGTAGCGGGAGGGGTAAATGAGCAGTTCTTC. It yields the protein CASSPVAGGVNEQFF.

The rearrangement links TRBV24-1 to TRBJ2-7; possible D gene TRBD2, 6 bases. V was shortened by 4 bases and J by 2 bases, with 8 bases between the two germline ends. This CDR3 has 13 amino acids. Per the germline V gene, CDR1 is KGHDR and CDR2 is SFDVKD. The DNA of the CDR3 is TGTGCCACCAGTGAATCGGGGGCCTACGAGCAGTACTTC. It specifies CATSESGAYEQYF.